A single sample is the source of the 23 T cell receptor beta chains below, sequenced in a study of neurological immune-mediated disorders. Time point denoted: longitudinal time-point 1 (baseline). TCRdb re-derived calls from the 5' RACE reads in MiXCR, one entry per CDR3 protein. The sample carries tens of thousands of distinct CDR3 sequences, about 10% recorded once. The sample comprised PBMCs. The receptors stem from a male donor with HTLV-1-associated myelopathy (HAM/TSP).

This clonotype has a count of ten or more. CDR3: CASNRGEGTGKTFF. CDR3 bases: TGTGCCAGCAACCGAGGGGAAGGGACAGGGAAAACTTTCTTT. This rearrangement joins TRBV3-1 to TRBJ1-1; 9 nucleotides agree with TRBD1. V lost 7 bases and J lost 12; bases outside the gene matches: 15. The germline V gene has CDR1 LGHDT and CDR2 YNNKEL (reference sequence). This CDR3 has 14 amino acids.

This clonotype was observed many times. This rearrangement joins TRBV6-1 to TRBJ1-2, with TRBD1 matching 10 bases. CDR3 length: 16 amino acids. With 2 bases clipped from V and 4 bases from J, the junction kept 7 bases outside the gene matches. CDR1 and CDR2 (germline): MNHNS, SASEGT. Here the CDR3 DNA reads TGTGCCAGCAGTGAAATCGACAGGGGGCGCGCCTATGGCTACACCTTC. Amino acid sequence: CASSEIDRGRAYGYTF.

The chain uses TRBV5-1 and TRBJ2-7; 7 bases agree with TRBD1. Trimming at V came to 5 bases and at J to 1 base, leaving 9 bases not matched to a gene. This CDR3 contains 15 residues. Germline loops: CDR1 SGHRS, CDR2 YFSETQ. In DNA, the CDR3 is TGCGCCAGCAGTCCCTTACAGGGGAGATCCTACGAGCAGTACTTC. Protein: CASSPLQGRSYEQYF.

This clonotype was seen ten or more times. The chain combines TRBV20-1 with TRBJ1-4; TRBD1 is a possible D gene (6 bases). CDR1 is DFQATT and CDR2 is SNEGSKA in the germline V gene (reference sequence). This CDR3 comprises 13 residues. V was shortened by 5 bases and J by 8 bases, with 15 bases between the two germline ends. In nucleotides, the CDR3 is TGCAGTGCTCTGTGGGGGGCGAACGAAAAACTGTTTTTT. Its translation is CSALWGANEKLFF.

This clonotype was counted at least ten times. This chain uses TRBV7-2 with TRBJ2-1; D is uncertain. Germline CDR1 and CDR2: SGHTA and FQGNSA. Trimming cost V 6 bases and J 9 bases, with 12 bases left between them. This CDR3 spans 12 amino acids. The CDR3 bases are TGTGCCAGCAGTCGAGGTGGTGGTGAGCAGTTCTTC. It encodes CASSRGGGEQFF.

The rearrangement joins TRBV7-6 to TRBJ1-6; weak D call: TRBD1 (5 bases). Trimming stripped 5 bases from V and 11 bases from J, with 16 bases between. Germline V lookup: CDR1 SGHVS, CDR2 FNYEAQ. This CDR3 has 14 amino acids. CDR3 bases: TGTGCCAGCAGCCCCTCTGGGGGGGGACCACCCCTCCACTTT. Translated: CASSPSGGGPPLHF. Using reference TRBV7-6 and TRBJ1-6 for the parts outside the CDR3, the full variable domain is GAGVSQSPRYKVTKRGQDVALRCDPISGHVSLYWYRQALGQGPEFLTYFNYEAQQDKSGLPNDRFSAERPEGSISTLTIQRTEQRDSAMYRCASSPSGGGPPLHFGNGTRLTVT.

DNA of the CDR3: TGTGCCAGTTTTAATGCCAACACCGGGGAGCTGTTTTTT. Amino acids: CASFNANTGELFF. V usage is TRBV19 and J usage is TRBJ2-2; D unresolved. CDR3 length: 13 residues. Trimming stripped 8 bases from V and 2 bases from J, with 9 bases between. Germline loops: CDR1 LNHDA, CDR2 SQIVND (reference sequence).

This clonotype was seen ten or more times. The rearrangement uses TRBV6-2 or TRBV6-3 and TRBJ2-1, with a weak D call TRBD2 (5 bases). This CDR3 is 18 amino acids long. V dropped 0 bases and J dropped 3 bases, with 18 bases sitting between them. Germline loops: CDR1 MNHEY, CDR2 SVGEGT. The CDR3 region has the DNA TGTGCCAGCAGTTACTCGAGGCACCTAGCTCGTGTCTACAATGAGCAGTTCTTC. It translates to CASSYSRHLARVYNEQFF.

The table lists this clonotype with many counts. The V call is TRBV20-1, the J call TRBJ1-2; no reliable D call. The V end lost 5 bases, the J end lost 2 bases, and 15 bases lay between the germline ends. The CDR3 is 14 residues long. Germline V gene lookup returns CDR1 DFQATT and CDR2 SNEGSKA (reference sequence). CDR3 amino acids: CSAYDTTSNYGYTF. CDR3 sequence (DNA): TGCAGTGCTTACGACACCACTTCAAACTATGGCTACACCTTC.

This clonotype was observed many times. The rearrangement uses TRBV28 and TRBJ2-1; 12 positions agree with TRBD2. CDR3 size: 15 residues. Germline CDR1 and CDR2: MDHEN and SYDVKM. After removal of 3 bases from V and 6 bases from J, the junction contained 3 bases not matched to a gene. CDR3 nucleotides: TGTGCCAGCAGTTTCCTAGCGGGGGGGGGCAATGAGCAGTTCTTC. Protein: CASSFLAGGGNEQFF. Drawing the rest from reference TRBV28 and TRBJ2-1, the complete variable domain is DVKVTQSSRYLVKRTGEKVFLECVQDMDHENMFWYRQDPGLGLRLIYFSYDVKMKEKGDIPEGYSVSREKKERFSLILESASTNQTSMYLCASSFLAGGGNEQFFGPGTRLTVL.

The sample holds many counts of this clonotype. The gene calls are TRBV5-1 and TRBJ2-5; D not resolved. Germline V lookup: CDR1 SGHRS, CDR2 YFSETQ. V dropped 2 bases and J dropped 1 base, with 3 bases sitting between them. The CDR3 runs to 12 residues. Written as DNA, the CDR3 is TGCGCCAGCAGCTTCGGCCAAGAGACCCAGTACTTC. Its translation: CASSFGQETQYF.

The V and J genes are TRBV18 and TRBJ2-7; TRBD1 aligns across 8 bases. J was trimmed by 5 bases and V by 3 bases; bases with no gene match: 6. This CDR3 has 14 amino acids. Germline V CDR1 and CDR2: KGHSH, LQKENI. CDR3 sequence: CASSPTQGAHEQYF. The CDR3 region has the DNA TGTGCCAGCTCACCTACCCAGGGGGCCCACGAGCAGTACTTC.

This clonotype was seen many times. This rearrangement joins TRBV10-2 to TRBJ2-1; possibly TRBD1 for D (5 bases). CDR3 size: 14 residues. The germline V and J ends were trimmed by 6 bases and 8 bases, with 17 bases remaining between them. The germline CDR1 and CDR2 sequences are WSHSY and SAAADI. CDR3 loop: CASRSGQRRDEQFF. CDR3 bases: TGCGCCAGCAGGTCAGGTCAACGCAGGGATGAGCAGTTCTTC.

This clonotype was seen many times. This chain joins TRBV27 and TRBJ2-7; 10 bases map to TRBD2. With 8 bases clipped from V and 0 bases from J, the junction kept 7 bases outside the gene matches. The CDR3 runs to 15 residues. Germline loops: CDR1 MNHEY, CDR2 SMNVEV (reference sequence). Here the CDR3 reads CASWPAGGFSYEQYF. The CDR3 bases are TGTGCCAGCTGGCCAGCGGGGGGGTTCTCCTACGAGCAGTACTTC.

This clonotype appeared many times. This chain connects TRBV15 to TRBJ1-1; D not certain. The length of the CDR3 is 13 residues. V lost 5 bases and J lost 8, with 15 bases in between. Germline V gives CDR1 LNHNV, CDR2 YYDKDF (reference sequence). CDR3 protein: CATSPGRIQEAFF. CDR3 DNA sequence: TGTGCCACCAGCCCCGGTAGAATACAGGAAGCTTTCTTT.

The sample holds many counts of this clonotype. The rearrangement uses TRBV28 and TRBJ2-3, with TRBD2 identical over 8 bases. Germline V lookup: CDR1 MDHEN, CDR2 SYDVKM. The length of the CDR3 is 15 residues. The V and J ends lost 4 bases and 1 base, in that order; junction bases with no gene match: 4. The CDR3: CASSSLAGRTDTQYF. The CDR3 region has the DNA TGTGCCAGCAGTTCTCTAGCGGGTCGCACAGATACGCAGTATTTT.

This clonotype showed up many times. V gene TRBV28 combines with J gene TRBJ1-1; no firm D call. This CDR3 spans 14 amino acids. Looked up from germline, CDR1 is MDHEN and CDR2 is SYDVKM. Trimming pared 3 bases from V and 1 base from J, leaving 9 bases between. CDR3 sequence reads: CASSFLWKNTEAFF. The CDR3 nucleotides are TGTGCCAGCAGTTTTCTTTGGAAGAACACTGAAGCTTTCTTT.

This clonotype was seen ten or more times. V gene TRBV7-3 combines with J gene TRBJ2-2, with TRBD2 identical over 8 bases. V lost 2 bases, J lost 7 bases, and 6 bases stayed unmatched. Germline V gene lookup returns CDR1 SGHTA and CDR2 FQGTGA. The CDR3 runs 15 residues. CDR3 nucleotides: TGTGCCAGCAGCTTACGCCTAGCGGGTATCGGGGAGCTGTTTTTT. Protein sequence: CASSLRLAGIGELFF.

This clonotype was seen only a few times. Sequence at one end of the junction differs from germline and may be a read error. The J gene is TRBJ1-1, the V gene TRBV7-2; 7 bases match TRBD1. Germline CDR1 SGHTA, CDR2 FQGNSA. There are 15 residues in the CDR3. CDR3 residues: CASSTRQGTPTEAFF. In DNA, the CDR3 is TGTGCCAGCAGCACCCGACAGGGAACCCCCACTGAGGCTTTCTTT. The complete variable domain, with remaining parts taken from reference TRBV7-2 and TRBJ1-1, reads GAGVSQSPSNKVTEKGKDVELRCDPISGHTALYWYRQSLGQGLEFLIYFQGNSAPDKSGLPSDRFSAERTGGSVSTLTIQRTQQEDSAVYLCASSTRQGTPTEAFFGQGTRLTVV.

This clonotype was observed many times. The chain has TRBV2 and TRBJ2-5; 8 bases fit TRBD1. This CDR3 contains 13 residues. With V trimmed by 4 bases and J by 2 bases, 0 bases remained unmatched. Germline values: CDR1 SNHLY, CDR2 FYNNEI. CDR3 nucleotides: TGTGCCAGCAGTGGGACAGGGCAAGAGACCCAGTACTTC. It translates to CASSGTGQETQYF.

This clonotype occurred many times. This chain joins TRBV5-1 and TRBJ2-5, with D maybe TRBD2 (6 bases). CDR3 length equals 15 residues. Trimming cost V 1 base and J 3 bases, with 13 bases left between them. Germline V CDR1 and CDR2: SGHRS, YFSETQ. The CDR3 region is CASSLHSWGEETQYF. CDR3 DNA: TGCGCCAGCAGCTTGCATAGTTGGGGGGAAGAGACCCAGTACTTC.

This clonotype was seen at least ten times. This sequence joins TRBV7-3 and TRBJ1-6, with TRBD1 identical over 10 bases. The CDR3 runs 14 residues. Germline lookup yields CDR1 SGHTA and CDR2 FQGTGA. J gave up 10 bases and V 5 bases, and 5 bases lay outside the gene matches. CDR3 amino acids: CASSGGQGRSPLHF. The CDR3 DNA follows: TGTGCCAGCAGCGGGGGACAGGGGAGATCACCCCTCCACTTT.

This clonotype came up many times. The CDR3 sequence is CASSLEEGNTGELFF. The CDR3 bases are TGCGCCAGCAGCTTGGAGGAGGGGAACACCGGGGAGCTGTTTTTT. The chain carries TRBV5-1 and TRBJ2-2, with a tentative D call TRBD2 (6 bases). V lost 0 bases, J lost 1 base, and 7 bases lay in between. The germline CDR1 and CDR2 sequences are SGHRS and YFSETQ. The CDR3 is 15 residues long.